The T cell receptor beta chain described here comes from a study of T cell repertoires in cytomegalovirus infection (dated by TCRdb to between 2017 and 2020). Background on the whole study: Peptide stimulations targeted recently identified HLA-C-restricted CMV epitopes, whose presentation resists viral immunomodulation, together with well-studied HLA-B-restricted epitopes. The HLA type of each donor mattered for the analysis, because public TCR beta signatures pointed to carriage of CMV infection along with the matching HLA type.

Sequencing took place on an Illumina HiSeq 1500. Starting from the raw public reads, TCRdb applied fastp trimming at Q25, assembled clones with MiXCR and retained in-frame beta chains. Rows matching on CDR3 protein sequence are summarized as one entry with the most common DNA and genes. This sample lists roughly 310,000 distinct CDR3 sequences; almost 30% were detected once. The ten largest clones add up to approximately 20% of the sample. General study outcomes and caveats: Cumulative frequency of public TCR beta family members discriminated carriers of CMV infection plus the relevant HLA type in this cohort and an independent roughly 350-donor cohort. The ex vivo response was dominated by HLA-C-restricted CMV-specific TCR beta clonotypes, and the single most frequent clonotype in two of eight donors was supplied by these HLA-C-restricted clonotypes.

The CDR3 contains 15 residues, cysteine and phenylalanine counted. Of the read, only the CDR3 DNA is kept; its 45 bases are in frame from base 1. After removal of 6 bases from V and 3 bases from J, the junction retains 4 bases not matched to a gene. CDR1 and CDR2, looked up from the germline V gene, are MNHEY and SVGEGT. There are many counts of this clonotype. This receptor's antigen is unknown. Per-base quality was not reported, and no clone a single base away is much larger than it. This sample's treatment or condition label indicates: in vitro stimulation with specific CMV peptide epitopes to enrich CMV-specific T cells.

This clonotype was sampled from a human donor in good health (CMV status not recorded). Some clones in this sample may be carry-over from other donors' samples. In this chain, TRBV6-2 or TRBV6-3 is recombined with TRBJ2-7; 14 bases in between match TRBD2. This specimen consisted of cultured PBMCs, obtained from culture after CMV antigen stimulation. CDR3 loop: CASSRTSGGHYEQYF. The nucleotides are TGTGCCAGCAGCCGGACTAGCGGGGGGCACTACGAGCAGTACTTC.